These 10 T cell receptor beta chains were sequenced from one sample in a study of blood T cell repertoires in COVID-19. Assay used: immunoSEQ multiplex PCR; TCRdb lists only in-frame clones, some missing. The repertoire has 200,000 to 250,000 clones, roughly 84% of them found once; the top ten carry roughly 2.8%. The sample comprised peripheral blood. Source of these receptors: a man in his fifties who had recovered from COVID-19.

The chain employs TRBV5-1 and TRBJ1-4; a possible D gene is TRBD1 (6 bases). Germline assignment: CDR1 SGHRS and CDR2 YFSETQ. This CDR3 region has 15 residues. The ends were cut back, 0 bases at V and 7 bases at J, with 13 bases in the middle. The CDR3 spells CASSLASQGSEKLFF. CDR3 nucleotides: TGCGCCAGCAGCTTGGCCAGTCAGGGGAGTGAAAAACTGTTTTTT.

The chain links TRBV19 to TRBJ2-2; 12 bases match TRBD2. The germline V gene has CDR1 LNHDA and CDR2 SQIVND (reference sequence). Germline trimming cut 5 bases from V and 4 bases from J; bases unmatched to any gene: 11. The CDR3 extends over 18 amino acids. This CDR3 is CASSESTLAGGVTGELFF. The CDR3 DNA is TGTGCCAGTAGTGAATCCACCCTAGCGGGAGGGGTCACCGGGGAGCTGTTTTTT.

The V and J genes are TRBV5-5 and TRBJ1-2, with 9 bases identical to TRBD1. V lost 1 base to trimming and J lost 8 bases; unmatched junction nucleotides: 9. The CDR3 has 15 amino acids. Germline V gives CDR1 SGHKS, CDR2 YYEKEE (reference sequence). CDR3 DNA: TGTGCCAGCAGCTTGTTAACACAGGGGGCTGGAGGCTACACCTTC. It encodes CASSLLTQGAGGYTF.

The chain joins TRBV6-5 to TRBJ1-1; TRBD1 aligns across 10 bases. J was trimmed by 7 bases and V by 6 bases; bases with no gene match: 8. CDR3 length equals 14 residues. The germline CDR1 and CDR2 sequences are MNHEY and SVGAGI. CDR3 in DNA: TGTGCCAGCAGCCCGCGGGACAGGGGAGGTGAAGCTTTCTTT. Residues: CASSPRDRGGEAFF.

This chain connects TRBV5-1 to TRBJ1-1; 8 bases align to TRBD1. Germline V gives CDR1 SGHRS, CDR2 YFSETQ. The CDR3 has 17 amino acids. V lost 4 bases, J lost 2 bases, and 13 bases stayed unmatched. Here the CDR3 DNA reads TGCGCCAGCAGCCGTGACGGTTGGACAGGGCTAAACACTGAAGCTTTCTTT. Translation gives CASSRDGWTGLNTEAFF.

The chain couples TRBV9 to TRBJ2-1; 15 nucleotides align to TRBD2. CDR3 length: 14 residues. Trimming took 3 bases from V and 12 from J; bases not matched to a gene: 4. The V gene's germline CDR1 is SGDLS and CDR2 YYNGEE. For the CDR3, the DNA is TGTGCCAGCAGCGGGACTAGCGGGAGGGTCGGGCAGTTCTTC. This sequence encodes CASSGTSGRVGQFF.

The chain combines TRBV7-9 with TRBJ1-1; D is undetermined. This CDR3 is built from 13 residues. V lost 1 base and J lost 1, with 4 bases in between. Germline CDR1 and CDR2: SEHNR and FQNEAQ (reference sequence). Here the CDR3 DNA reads TGTGCCAGCAGCTTAGTACAGAACACTGAAGCTTTCTTT. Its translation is CASSLVQNTEAFF.

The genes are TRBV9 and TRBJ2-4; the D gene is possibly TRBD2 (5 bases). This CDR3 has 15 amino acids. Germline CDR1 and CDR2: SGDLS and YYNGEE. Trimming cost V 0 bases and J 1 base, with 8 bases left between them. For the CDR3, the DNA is TGTGCCAGCAGCGTAGGGGGAGTTGCCAAAAACATTCAGTACTTC. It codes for CASSVGGVAKNIQYF. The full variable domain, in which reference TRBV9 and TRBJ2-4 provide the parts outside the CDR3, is DSGVTQTPKHLITATGQRVTLRCSPRSGDLSVYWYQQSLDQGLQFLIQYYNGEERAKGNILERFSAQQFPDLHSELNLSSLELGDSALYFCASSVGGVAKNIQYFGAGTRLSVL.

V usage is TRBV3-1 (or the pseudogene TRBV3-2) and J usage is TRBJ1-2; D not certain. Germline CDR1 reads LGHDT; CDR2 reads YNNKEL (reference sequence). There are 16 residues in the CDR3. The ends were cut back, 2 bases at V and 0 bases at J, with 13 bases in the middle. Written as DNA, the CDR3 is TGTGCCAGCAGCCAAATTTTAACCACATCTAACTATGGCTACACCTTC. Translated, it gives CASSQILTTSNYGYTF.

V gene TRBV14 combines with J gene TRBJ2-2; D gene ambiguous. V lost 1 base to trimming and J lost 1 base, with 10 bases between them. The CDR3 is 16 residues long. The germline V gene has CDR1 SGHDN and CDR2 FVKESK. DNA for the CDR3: TGTGCCAGCAGCCAAGGGGCACACCGGAACACCGGGGAGCTGTTTTTT. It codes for CASSQGAHRNTGELFF. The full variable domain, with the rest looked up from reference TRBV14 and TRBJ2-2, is EAGVTQFPSHSVIEKGQTVTLRCDPISGHDNLYWYRRVMGKEIKFLLHFVKESKQDESGMPNNRFLAERTGGTYSTLKVQPAELEDSGVYFCASSQGAHRNTGELFFGEGSRLTVL.